This is a list of T cell receptor beta chains from one sample in a study of T cell changes during pregnancy in multiple sclerosis. The protocol was immunoSEQ multiplex PCR, while the TCRdb copy is restricted to in-frame clones and leaves out a portion. The sample has 40,000 or so clones, 80% to 95% seen once. Specimen: CD8+ T cells from peripheral blood mononuclear cells, collected in the first trimester of pregnancy. The source of these receptors is a female donor with multiple sclerosis, enrolled in a pregnancy study. CDR3s leave out the opening cysteine and the closing phenylalanine or tryptophan. Fields, in order: J gene, V gene, CDR3 protein.

j_call: TRBJ1-1
v_call: TRBV6-5
cdr3_aa: ASSYGSTEAF

j_call: TRBJ2-7
v_call: TRBV29-1
cdr3_aa: SARDRGYEQY

j_call: TRBJ1-1
v_call: TRBV7-8
cdr3_aa: ASSHSRTANTEAF

j_call: TRBJ1-5
v_call: TRBV19
cdr3_aa: ASSLTPYSNQPQH

j_call: TRBJ1-5
v_call: TRBV4-1
cdr3_aa: ASSQGPVTQPQH

j_call: TRBJ1-1
v_call: TRBV6-4
cdr3_aa: ASSLHRGTEAF

j_call: TRBJ2-1
v_call: TRBV15
cdr3_aa: ATKTVGEQF

j_call: TRBJ2-3
v_call: TRBV13
cdr3_aa: ASSSRTSTDTQY

j_call: TRBJ1-2
v_call: TRBV27
cdr3_aa: ASSLSGKGNYGYT

j_call: TRBJ1-2
v_call: TRBV19
cdr3_aa: ASSTETGGNYGYT

j_call: TRBJ2-3
v_call: TRBV10-1
cdr3_aa: ASSIIAGDQDTQY

j_call: TRBJ2-5
v_call: TRBV2
cdr3_aa: ASSELGTSGGAQETQY

j_call: TRBJ2-7
v_call: TRBV4-2
cdr3_aa: ASSQVYRVGHEQY

j_call: TRBJ1-1
v_call: TRBV4-1
cdr3_aa: ASSQEAAGFTEAF

j_call: TRBJ2-1
v_call: TRBV7-3
cdr3_aa: ASSQNRADEQF

j_call: TRBJ2-1
v_call: TRBV4-2
cdr3_aa: ASSQLRDYNEQF

j_call: TRBJ2-7
v_call: TRBV6-1
cdr3_aa: ASSDTGQYHYEQY

j_call: TRBJ2-3
v_call: TRBV9
cdr3_aa: ASSVTGTSGGSTDTQY

j_call: TRBJ1-2
v_call: TRBV7-9
cdr3_aa: ASSSGNYGYT

j_call: TRBJ1-2
v_call: TRBV18
cdr3_aa: ASSPPGLYGYT